A single sample gave rise to the 13 T cell receptor beta chains below, sequenced in a study of monozygotic twins with inflammatory bowel disease. TCRdb re-called the 5' RACE reads and shows each CDR3 protein once, DNA omitted. The sample data list over 90,000 distinct CDR3 sequences. The material sequenced was blood. The source is a human donor with ulcerative colitis or Crohn's disease, or a healthy co-twin of an affected twin (not recorded which).

The chain employs TRBV12-3 or TRBV12-4 and TRBJ1-3. The CDR3 is made up of 14 amino acids. The CDR3 sequence: CASSWLGTGNTIYF.

The rearrangement joins TRBV24-1 to TRBJ2-1. Germline lookup yields CDR1 KGHDR and CDR2 SFDVKD. This CDR3 region has 16 residues. CDR3 in amino acids: CATSDLSGGSYNEQFF.

The chain is built from TRBV30 and TRBJ2-5; the D call from TCRdb, TRBD2, cannot be confirmed without DNA. This CDR3 is built from 12 residues. CDR1 and CDR2 from the germline V gene are GTSNPN and SVGIG (reference sequence). CDR3 protein: CAFDSGVGAQYF.

The genes are TRBV19 and TRBJ1-5; the D call of TRBD1 rests on TCRdb alone, since no DNA is present to check it. Germline V gene data show CDR1 as LNHDA and CDR2 as SQIVND (reference sequence). This CDR3 comprises 16 residues. CDR3 sequence reads: CASSPRKGGSNQPQHF.

V and J are TRBV5-1 and TRBJ2-2; TCRdb's D call of TRBD1 is untestable without DNA. The CDR3 sequence is 16 residues long. The germline V gene encodes CDR1 SGHRS and CDR2 YFSETQ. The CDR3 reads CASSLFPTANTGELFF.

V usage is TRBV6-5 and J usage is TRBJ2-7; TCRdb gives TRBD1 as the D gene, but with no DNA this cannot be confirmed. This CDR3 contains 11 residues. The germline CDR1 and CDR2 sequences are MNHEY and SVGAGI. This CDR3 is CASETGYEHYF.

V is TRBV5-1 and J is TRBJ2-1; there is no DNA to check the TCRdb D call of TRBD1. The germline CDR1 and CDR2 sequences are SGHRS and YFSETQ. This CDR3 spans 12 amino acids. This CDR3 reads CASRGGQGEQFF.

The V gene is TRBV5-1, the J gene TRBJ1-2; TCRdb indicates TRBD1, and absent DNA this call remains unverified. CDR3 length: 14 residues. CDR1 and CDR2 (germline): SGHRS, YFSETQ. The CDR3 protein is CASSTQQGNYGYTF.

The chain couples TRBV12-3 or TRBV12-4 to TRBJ2-3. The CDR3 spans 11 residues. CDR3 amino acids: CARPKSRTQYF.

The chain carries TRBV10-3 and TRBJ2-1; without DNA, the TCRdb call of TRBD1 cannot be checked. The germline gives CDR1 ENHRY, CDR2 SYGVKD. This CDR3 spans 15 amino acids. The CDR3: CAISDRDSSYNEQFF.

This chain uses TRBV29-1 with TRBJ1-2; TCRdb reports TRBD1, a call that lacks DNA to check it against. The CDR3 contains 14 residues. Germline CDR1 is SQVTM and CDR2 is ANQGSEA. The chain's CDR3 is CSVYPGTSREGYTF.

V is TRBV2 and J is TRBJ2-2. CDR1 SNHLY and CDR2 FYNNEI come from the germline V gene. This CDR3 comprises 13 residues. The CDR3 region is CASGDRSTGELFF.

The chain recombines TRBV7-2 with TRBJ2-2; with no DNA, the TCRdb D assignment of TRBD1 cannot be verified. CDR1 and CDR2 (germline): SGHTA, FQGNSA. The CDR3 consists of 15 residues. CDR3 protein: CASRARTTYTGELFF. Using reference TRBV7-2 and TRBJ2-2 for the parts outside the CDR3, the full variable domain is GAGVSQSPSNKVTEKGKDVELRCDPISGHTALYWYRQSLGQGLEFLIYFQGNSAPDKSGLPSDRFSAERTGGSVSTLTIQRTQQEDSAVYLCASRARTTYTGELFFGEGSRLTVL.